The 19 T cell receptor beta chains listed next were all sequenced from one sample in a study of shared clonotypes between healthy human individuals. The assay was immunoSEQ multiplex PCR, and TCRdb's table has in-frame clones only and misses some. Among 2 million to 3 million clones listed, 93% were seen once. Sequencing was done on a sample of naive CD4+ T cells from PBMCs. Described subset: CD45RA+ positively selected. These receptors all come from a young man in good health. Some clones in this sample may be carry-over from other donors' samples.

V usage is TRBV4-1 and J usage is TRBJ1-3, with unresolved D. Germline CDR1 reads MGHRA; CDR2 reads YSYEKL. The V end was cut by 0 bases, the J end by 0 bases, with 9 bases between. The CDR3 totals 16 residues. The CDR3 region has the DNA TGCGCCAGCAGCCAAGATATCACCTTCTCTGGAAACACCATATATTTT. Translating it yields CASSQDITFSGNTIYF.

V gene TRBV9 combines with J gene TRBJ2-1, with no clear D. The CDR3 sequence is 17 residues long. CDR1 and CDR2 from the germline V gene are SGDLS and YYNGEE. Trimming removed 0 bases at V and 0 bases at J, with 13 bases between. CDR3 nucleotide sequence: TGTGCCAGCAGCGTAGATGGCACTTCGAGCTCCTACAATGAGCAGTTCTTC. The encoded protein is CASSVDGTSSSYNEQFF.

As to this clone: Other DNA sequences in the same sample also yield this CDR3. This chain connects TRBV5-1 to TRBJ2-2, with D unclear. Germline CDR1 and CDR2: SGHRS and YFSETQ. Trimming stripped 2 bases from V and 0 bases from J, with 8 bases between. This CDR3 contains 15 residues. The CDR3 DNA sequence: TGCGCCAGCAGCTTATCAGGAGCGAACACCGGGGAGCTGTTTTTT. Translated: CASSLSGANTGELFF. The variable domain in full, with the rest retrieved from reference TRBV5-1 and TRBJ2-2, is KAGVTQTPRYLIKTRGQQVTLSCSPISGHRSVSWYQQTPGQGLQFLFEYFSETQRNKGNFPGRFSGRQFSNSRSEMNVSTLELGDSALYLCASSLSGANTGELFFGEGSRLTVL.

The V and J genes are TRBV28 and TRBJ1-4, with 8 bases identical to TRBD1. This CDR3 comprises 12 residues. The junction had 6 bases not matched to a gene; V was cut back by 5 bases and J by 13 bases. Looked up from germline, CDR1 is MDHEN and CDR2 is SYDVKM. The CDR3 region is CASSGDRWRLFF. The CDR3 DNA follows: TGTGCCAGCAGTGGGGACAGGTGGAGACTGTTTTTT.

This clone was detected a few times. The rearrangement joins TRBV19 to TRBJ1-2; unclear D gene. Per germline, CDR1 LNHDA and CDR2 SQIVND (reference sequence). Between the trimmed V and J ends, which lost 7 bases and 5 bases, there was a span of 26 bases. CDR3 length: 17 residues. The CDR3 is CASIGDGAIPVPYGYTF. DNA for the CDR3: TGTGCCAGTATAGGAGACGGAGCTATACCAGTACCATATGGCTACACCTTC.

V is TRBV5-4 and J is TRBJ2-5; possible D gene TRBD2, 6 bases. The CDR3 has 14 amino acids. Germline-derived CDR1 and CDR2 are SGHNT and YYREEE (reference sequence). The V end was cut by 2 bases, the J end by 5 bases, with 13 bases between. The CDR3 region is CASSFRGTRETQYF. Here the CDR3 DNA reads TGTGCCAGCAGCTTCCGGGGGACCCGCGAGACCCAGTACTTC. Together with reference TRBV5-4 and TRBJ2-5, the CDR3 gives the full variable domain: ETGVTQSPTHLIKTRGQQVTLRCSSQSGHNTVSWYQQALGQGPQFIFQYYREEENGRGNFPPRFSGLQFPNYSSELNVNALELDDSALYLCASSFRGTRETQYFGPGTRLLVL.

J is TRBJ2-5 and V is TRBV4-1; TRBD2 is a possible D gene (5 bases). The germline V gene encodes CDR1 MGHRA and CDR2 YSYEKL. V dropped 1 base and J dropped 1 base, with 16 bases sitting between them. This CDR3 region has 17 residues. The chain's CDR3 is CASSQGGWYLAQETQYF. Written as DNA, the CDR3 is TGCGCCAGCAGCCAAGGCGGGTGGTACCTTGCCCAAGAGACCCAGTACTTC.

The CDR3 nucleotides are TGTGCCAGCAGCCCGAGGACTAGCGGTACGCAGTATTTT. This sequence encodes CASSPRTSGTQYF. The rearrangement links TRBV7-6 to TRBJ2-3; 10 nucleotides agree with TRBD2. The ends lost 5 bases at V and 8 bases at J; junction bases unmatched: 4. The CDR3 loop spans 13 amino acids. Germline V CDR1 and CDR2: SGHVS, FNYEAQ.

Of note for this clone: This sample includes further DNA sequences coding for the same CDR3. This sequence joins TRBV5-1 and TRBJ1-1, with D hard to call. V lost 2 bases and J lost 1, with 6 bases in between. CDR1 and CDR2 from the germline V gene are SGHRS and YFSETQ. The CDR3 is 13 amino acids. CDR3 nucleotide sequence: TGCGCCAGCAGCTTCGAGGGGAACACTGAAGCTTTCTTT. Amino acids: CASSFEGNTEAFF.

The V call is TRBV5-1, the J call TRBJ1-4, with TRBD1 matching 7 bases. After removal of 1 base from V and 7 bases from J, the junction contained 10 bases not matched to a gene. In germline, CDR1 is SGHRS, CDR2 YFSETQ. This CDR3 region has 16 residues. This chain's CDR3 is CASSLTLRGGVEKLFF. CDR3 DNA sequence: TGCGCCAGCAGCTTGACCCTCAGGGGGGGAGTTGAAAAACTGTTTTTT.

The CDR3 DNA follows: TGTGCCAGCACCCGCTGGGACACAATCTACGAGCAGTACTTC. As protein: CASTRWDTIYEQYF. The chain carries TRBV7-8 and TRBJ2-7, with a tentative D call TRBD1 (6 bases). CDR3 length equals 14 residues. CDR1 and CDR2 (germline): SGHVS, FQNEAQ. V lost 7 bases and J lost 3, with 16 bases in between.

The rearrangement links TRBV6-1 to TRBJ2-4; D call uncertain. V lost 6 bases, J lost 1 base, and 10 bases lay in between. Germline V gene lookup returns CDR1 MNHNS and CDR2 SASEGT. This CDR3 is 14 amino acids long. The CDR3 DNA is TGTGCCAGCAGAGACCGACGGGCCAAAAACATTCAGTACTTC. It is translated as CASRDRRAKNIQYF.

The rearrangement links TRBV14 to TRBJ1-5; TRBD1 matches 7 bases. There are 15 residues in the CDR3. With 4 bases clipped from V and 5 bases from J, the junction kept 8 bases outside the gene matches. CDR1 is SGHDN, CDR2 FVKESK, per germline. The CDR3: CASSRYPGTDQPQHF. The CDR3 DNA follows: TGTGCCAGCAGCCGCTACCCCGGGACAGATCAGCCCCAGCATTTT.

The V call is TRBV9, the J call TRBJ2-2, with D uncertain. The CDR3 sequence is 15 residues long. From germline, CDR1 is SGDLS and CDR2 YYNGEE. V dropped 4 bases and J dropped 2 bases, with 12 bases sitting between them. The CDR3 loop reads CASSLTPGNTGELFF. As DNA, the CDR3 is TGTGCCAGCAGCCTCACCCCGGGTAACACCGGGGAGCTGTTTTTT.

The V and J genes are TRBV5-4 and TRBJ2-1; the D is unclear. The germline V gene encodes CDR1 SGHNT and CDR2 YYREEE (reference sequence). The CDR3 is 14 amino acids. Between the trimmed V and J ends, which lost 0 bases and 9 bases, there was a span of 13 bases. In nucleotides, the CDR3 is TGTGCCAGCAGCTTGGAAGGCAGCATAAGTGAGCAGTTCTTC. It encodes CASSLEGSISEQFF.

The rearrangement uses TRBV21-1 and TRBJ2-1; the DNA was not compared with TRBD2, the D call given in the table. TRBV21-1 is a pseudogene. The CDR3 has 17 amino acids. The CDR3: CASSPSQSSGRGYKQFF. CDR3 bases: TGTGCCAGCAGCCCCTCTCAGAGTAGCGGGAGAGGGTATAAGCAGTTCTTC.

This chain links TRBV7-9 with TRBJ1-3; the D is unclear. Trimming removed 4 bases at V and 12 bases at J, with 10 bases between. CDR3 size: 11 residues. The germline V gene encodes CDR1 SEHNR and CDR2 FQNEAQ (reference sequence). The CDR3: CASSSITFIYF. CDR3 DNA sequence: TGTGCCAGCAGCTCAATTACGTTCATATATTTT.

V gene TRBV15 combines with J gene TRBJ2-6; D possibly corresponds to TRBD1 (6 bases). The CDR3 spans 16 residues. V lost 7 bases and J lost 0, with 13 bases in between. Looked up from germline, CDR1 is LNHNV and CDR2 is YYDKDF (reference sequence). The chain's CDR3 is CATTWTATSGANVLTF. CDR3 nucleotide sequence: TGTGCCACCACGTGGACAGCAACCTCTGGGGCCAACGTCCTGACTTTC.

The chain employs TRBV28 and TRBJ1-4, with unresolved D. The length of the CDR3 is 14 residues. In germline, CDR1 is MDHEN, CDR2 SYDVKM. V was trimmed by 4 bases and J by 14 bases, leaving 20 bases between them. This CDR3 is CASSSPPGVYRLFF. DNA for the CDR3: TGTGCCAGCAGTTCCCCCCCCGGAGTATATCGGCTGTTTTTT.